These 9 T cell receptor beta chains were all obtained from the same sample, sequenced in a study of cytomegalovirus exposure and HLA in healthy donors. The PCR had 60 Vbeta and 13 Jbeta primers. TCRdb's table, derived via immunoSEQ multiplex PCR, lists solely in-frame clones and lacks some. Its clone listing holds more than 200,000 clones. What was sequenced was PBMCs. The receptor set was obtained from a woman aged 30 to 39 in good health and CMV-seropositive.

The genes are TRBV7-4 and TRBJ1-5; weak D call: TRBD1 (5 bases). The V end lost 5 bases, the J end lost 4 bases, and 15 bases lay between the germline ends. The CDR3 contains 15 residues. Germline CDR1 SGHVT, CDR2 SQSDAQ. The CDR3 region is CASSTTARSNQPQHF. The CDR3 nucleotides read TGTGCCAGCAGCACGACAGCGCGCTCGAATCAGCCCCAGCATTTT.

The chain joins TRBV30 to TRBJ2-7, with no clear D. Deletions cut 4 bases from V and 3 bases from J, with 10 bases between. The V gene's germline CDR1 is GTSNPN and CDR2 SVGIG (reference sequence). The CDR3 runs 12 residues. The CDR3 bases are TGTGCCTGGAATCGGGTCAACTACGAGCAGTACTTC. Its protein product is CAWNRVNYEQYF. Supplemented by reference TRBV30 and TRBJ2-7, the full variable domain reads SQTIHQWPATLVQPVGSPLSLECTVEGTSNPNLYWYRQAAGRGLQLLFYSVGIGQISSEVPQNLSASRPQDRQFILSSKKLLLSDSGFYLCAWNRVNYEQYFGPGTRLTVT.

The chain combines TRBV6-1 with TRBJ2-5, with TRBD2 matching 7 bases. V shed 6 bases, J shed 0 bases, and the junction held 4 bases outside the gene matches. The CDR3 length is 14 residues. Germline V gives CDR1 MNHNS, CDR2 SASEGT. The CDR3 is CASSSGGDQETQYF. CDR3 DNA sequence: TGTGCCAGCAGCTCTGGGGGGGACCAAGAGACCCAGTACTTC.

The J gene is TRBJ1-5, the V gene TRBV6-1; D is perhaps TRBD1 (6 bases). Germline V gene data show CDR1 as MNHNS and CDR2 as SASEGT. Trimming removed 5 bases at V and 3 bases at J, with 11 bases between. The CDR3 runs 14 residues. CDR3: CASSWQGYNQPQHF. The DNA for the CDR3 is TGTGCCAGCAGTTGGCAGGGGTACAATCAGCCCCAGCATTTT.

V gene TRBV7-2 combines with J gene TRBJ2-6; the D gene is possibly TRBD1 (6 bases). With 1 base removed from V and 4 bases from J, the gap between germline ends came to 17 bases. Germline V gives CDR1 SGHTA, CDR2 FQGNSA. CDR3 length: 18 residues. CDR3 in amino acids: CASSLVGQRAPGANVLTF. The CDR3 DNA reads TGTGCCAGCAGCTTAGTAGGACAGCGTGCTCCCGGGGCCAACGTCCTGACTTTC.

The chain couples TRBV29-1 to TRBJ2-5; tentative D call: TRBD2 (5 bases). Germline assignment: CDR1 SQVTM and CDR2 ANQGSEA. The CDR3 has 15 amino acids. The germline V and J ends were trimmed by 3 bases and 2 bases, with 16 bases remaining between them. The CDR3 region has the DNA TGCAGCGTTGAGGGGTCACGGGGAACACAAGAGACCCAGTACTTC. Protein sequence: CSVEGSRGTQETQYF.

The chain links TRBV9 to TRBJ1-6; perhaps TRBD1 as D (6 bases). Germline lookup yields CDR1 SGDLS and CDR2 YYNGEE. The CDR3 spans 15 residues. V lost 3 bases and J lost 4, with 11 bases in between. The CDR3 loop reads CASSGTGTYNSPLHF. The CDR3, as DNA: TGTGCCAGCAGCGGGACCGGGACATATAATTCACCCCTCCACTTT.

CDR3 amino acids: CASSVLAGGPADTQYF. Here the CDR3 DNA reads TGTGCCAGCAGTGTCCTAGCGGGGGGCCCCGCAGATACGCAGTATTTT. The genes are TRBV2 and TRBJ2-3; 11 bases align to TRBD2. The CDR3 totals 16 residues. Per the germline V gene, CDR1 is SNHLY and CDR2 is FYNNEI. J lost 4 bases, V lost 4 bases, and 7 bases had no gene match.

The gene calls are TRBV5-8 and TRBJ1-5; no firm D call. Looked up from germline, CDR1 is SGHTS and CDR2 is YDEGEE. CDR3 length: 13 residues. Trimming cost V 7 bases and J 1 base, with 9 bases left between them. CDR3 DNA: TGTGCCAGCGGAGGTGGGAGCAATCAGCCCCAGCATTTT. Its protein is CASGGGSNQPQHF.